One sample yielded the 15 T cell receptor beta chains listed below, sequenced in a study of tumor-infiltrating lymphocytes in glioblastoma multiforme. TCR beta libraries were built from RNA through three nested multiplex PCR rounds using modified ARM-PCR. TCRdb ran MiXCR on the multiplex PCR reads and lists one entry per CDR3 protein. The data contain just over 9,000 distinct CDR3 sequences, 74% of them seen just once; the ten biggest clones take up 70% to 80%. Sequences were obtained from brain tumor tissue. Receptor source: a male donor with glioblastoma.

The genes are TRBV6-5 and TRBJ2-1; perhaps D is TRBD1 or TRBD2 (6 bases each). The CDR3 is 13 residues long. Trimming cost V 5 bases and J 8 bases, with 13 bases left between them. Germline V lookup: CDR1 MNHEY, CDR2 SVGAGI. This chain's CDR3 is CASSQDYRDEQFF. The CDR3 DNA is TGTGCCAGCAGTCAGGACTACAGGGATGAGCAGTTCTTC.

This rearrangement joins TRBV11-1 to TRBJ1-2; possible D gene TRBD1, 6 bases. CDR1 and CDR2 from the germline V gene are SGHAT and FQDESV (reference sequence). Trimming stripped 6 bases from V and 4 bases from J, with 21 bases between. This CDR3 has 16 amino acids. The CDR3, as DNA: TGTGCCAGCAGGGATCGCAGACAGGCGAATTGCTATGGCTACACCTTC. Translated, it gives CASRDRRQANCYGYTF.

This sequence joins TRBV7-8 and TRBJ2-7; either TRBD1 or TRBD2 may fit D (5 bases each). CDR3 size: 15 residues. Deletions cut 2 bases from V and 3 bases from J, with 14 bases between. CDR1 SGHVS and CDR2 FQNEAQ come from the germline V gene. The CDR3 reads CASSLRDGSSYEQYV. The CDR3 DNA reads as TGTGCCAGCAGCTTAAGGGACGGATCAAGCTACGAGCAGTACGTC.

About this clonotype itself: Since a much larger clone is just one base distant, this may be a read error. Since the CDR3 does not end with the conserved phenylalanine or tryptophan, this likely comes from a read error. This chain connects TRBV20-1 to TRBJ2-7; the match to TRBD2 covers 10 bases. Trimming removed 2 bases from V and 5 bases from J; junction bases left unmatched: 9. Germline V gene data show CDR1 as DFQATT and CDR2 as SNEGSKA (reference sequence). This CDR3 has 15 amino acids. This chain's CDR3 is CSARRLAGGKDEQYS. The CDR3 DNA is TGCAGTGCTAGAAGGTTAGCGGGGGGAAAAGACGAGCAGTACTCC.

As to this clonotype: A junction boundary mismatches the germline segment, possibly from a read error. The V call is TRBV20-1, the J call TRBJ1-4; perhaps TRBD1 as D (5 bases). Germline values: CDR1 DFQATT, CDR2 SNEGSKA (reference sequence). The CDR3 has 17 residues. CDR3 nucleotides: TGCAGTGCTAGAGATGGGGCAGGTGTCTCAACTAATGGAAAACTGTTTTTT. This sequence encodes CSARDGAGVSTNGKLFF.

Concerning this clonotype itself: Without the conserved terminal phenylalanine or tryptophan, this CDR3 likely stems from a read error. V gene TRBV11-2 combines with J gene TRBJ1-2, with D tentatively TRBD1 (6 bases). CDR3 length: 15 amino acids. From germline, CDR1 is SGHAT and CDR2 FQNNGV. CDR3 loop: CAGSQPTGIYYGYTS. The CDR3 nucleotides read TGTGCCGGCAGCCAGCCTACAGGGATTTACTATGGCTACACCTCC.

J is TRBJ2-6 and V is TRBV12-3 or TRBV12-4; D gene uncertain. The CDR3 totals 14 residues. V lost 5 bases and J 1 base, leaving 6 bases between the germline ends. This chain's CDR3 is CASSGLSGANVLTF. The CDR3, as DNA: TGTGCCAGCAGTGGGCTATCTGGGGCCAACGTCCTGACTTTC.

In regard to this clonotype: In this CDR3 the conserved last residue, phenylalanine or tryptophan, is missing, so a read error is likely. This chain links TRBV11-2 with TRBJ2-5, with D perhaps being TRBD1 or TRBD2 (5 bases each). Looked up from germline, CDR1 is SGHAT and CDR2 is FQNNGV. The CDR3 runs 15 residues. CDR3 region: CASGFNGTSKGTQYL. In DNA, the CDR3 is TGTGCCAGCGGCTTTAACGGGACCAGCAAAGGAACCCAGTACTTA.

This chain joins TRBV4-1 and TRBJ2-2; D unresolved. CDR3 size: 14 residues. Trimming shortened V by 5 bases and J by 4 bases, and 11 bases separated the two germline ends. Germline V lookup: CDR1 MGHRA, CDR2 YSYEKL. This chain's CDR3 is CASSNFPTTGELFF. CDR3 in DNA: TGCGCCAGCAGCAACTTCCCCACCACCGGGGAGCTGTTTTTT.

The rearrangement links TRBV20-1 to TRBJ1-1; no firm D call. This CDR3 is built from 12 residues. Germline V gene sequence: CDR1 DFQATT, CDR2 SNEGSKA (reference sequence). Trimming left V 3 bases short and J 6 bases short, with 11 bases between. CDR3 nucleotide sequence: TGCAGTGCTAGGTTGGCTAGCGCTGAAGCTTTCTTT. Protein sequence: CSARLASAEAFF.

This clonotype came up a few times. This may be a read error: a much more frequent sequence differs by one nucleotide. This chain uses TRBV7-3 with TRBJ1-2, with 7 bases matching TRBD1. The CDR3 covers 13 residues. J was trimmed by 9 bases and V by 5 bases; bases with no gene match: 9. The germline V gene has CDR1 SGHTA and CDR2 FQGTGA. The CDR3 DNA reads TGTGCCAGCAGCCCCCGCAGGGGGGAAAGCTACACCTTC. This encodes CASSPRRGESYTF.

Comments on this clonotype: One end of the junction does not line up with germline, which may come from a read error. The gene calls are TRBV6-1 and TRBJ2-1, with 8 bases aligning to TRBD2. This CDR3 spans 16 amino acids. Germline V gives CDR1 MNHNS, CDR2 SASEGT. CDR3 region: CASRGQVAGWPYEQFF. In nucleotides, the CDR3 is TGTGCCAGCAGGGGCCAGGTAGCGGGATGGCCATATGAGCAATTCTTC.

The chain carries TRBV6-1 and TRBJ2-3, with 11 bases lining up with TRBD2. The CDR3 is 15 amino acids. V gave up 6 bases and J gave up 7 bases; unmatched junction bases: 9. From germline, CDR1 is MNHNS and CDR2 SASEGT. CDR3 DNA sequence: TGTGCCAGCAGAGCGACTAGCGGGACTCGATATACGCAGTATTTT. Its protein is CASRATSGTRYTQYF.

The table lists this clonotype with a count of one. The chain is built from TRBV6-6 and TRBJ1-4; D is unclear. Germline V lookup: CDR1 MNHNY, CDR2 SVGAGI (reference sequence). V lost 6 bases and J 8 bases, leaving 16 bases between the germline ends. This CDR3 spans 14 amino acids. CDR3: CASSPTGGYEKLFF. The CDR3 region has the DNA TGTGCCAGCAGCCCCACCGGAGGGTACGAAAAACTGTTTTTT.

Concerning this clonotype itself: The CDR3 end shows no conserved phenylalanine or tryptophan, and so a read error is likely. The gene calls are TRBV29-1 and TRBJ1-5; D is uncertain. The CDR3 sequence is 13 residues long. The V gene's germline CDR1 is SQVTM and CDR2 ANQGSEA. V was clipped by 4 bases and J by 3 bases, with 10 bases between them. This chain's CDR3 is CSVGEQINQPQHL. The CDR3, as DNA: TGCAGCGTTGGTGAGCAGATCAATCAGCCCCAGCATCTT.